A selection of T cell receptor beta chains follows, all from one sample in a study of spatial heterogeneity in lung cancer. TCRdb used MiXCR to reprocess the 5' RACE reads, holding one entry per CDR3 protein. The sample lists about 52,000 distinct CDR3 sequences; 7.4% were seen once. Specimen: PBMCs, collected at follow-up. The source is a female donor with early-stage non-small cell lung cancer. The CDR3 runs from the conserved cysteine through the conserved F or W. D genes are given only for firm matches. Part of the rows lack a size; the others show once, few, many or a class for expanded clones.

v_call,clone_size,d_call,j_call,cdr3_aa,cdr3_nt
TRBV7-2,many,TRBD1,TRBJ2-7,CASSLAGTVPYEQYF,TGTGCCAGCAGCTTGGCCGGGACAGTCCCCTACGAGCAGTACTTC
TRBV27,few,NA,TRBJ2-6,CASSLSTGTGANVLTF,TGTGCCAGCAGTTTATCCACAGGGACCGGGGCCAACGTCCTGACTTTC
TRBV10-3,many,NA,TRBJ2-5,CAISHFVPGPRETQYF,TGTGCCATCAGCCATTTTGTACCCGGGCCGAGGGAGACCCAGTACTTC
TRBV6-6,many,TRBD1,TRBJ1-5,CASSYGQGAKQPQHF,TGTGCCAGCAGTTACGGACAGGGGGCTAAACAGCCCCAGCATTTT
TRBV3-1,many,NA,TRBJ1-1,CASSPTVPSGNTEAFF,TGTGCCAGCAGTCCGACAGTACCTTCTGGGAACACTGAAGCTTTCTTT
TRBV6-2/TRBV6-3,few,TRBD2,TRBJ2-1,CASSIARTSPYNEQFF,TGTGCCAGCAGCATAGCCCGGACTAGCCCCTACAATGAGCAGTTCTTC
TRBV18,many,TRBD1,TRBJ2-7,CASSPPGTGANYEQYF,TGTGCCAGCTCACCACCGGGGACAGGGGCCAATTACGAGCAGTACTTC
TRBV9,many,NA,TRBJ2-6,CASSVAFNHRGALSSGANVLTF,TGTGCCAGCAGCGTAGCTTTCAATCACCGGGGGGCCCTTAGCTCTGGGGCCAACGTCCTGACTTTC
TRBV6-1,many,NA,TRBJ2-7,CASSGSGAPDEQYF,TGTGCCAGCAGTGGCTCGGGGGCGCCGGACGAGCAGTACTTC
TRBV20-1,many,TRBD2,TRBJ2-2,CSAPIAGRNTGELFF,TGCAGTGCTCCAATAGCGGGGAGGAACACCGGGGAGCTGTTTTTT
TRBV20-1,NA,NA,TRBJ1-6,CSAPDTSSYNSPLHF,TGCAGTGCTCCGGACACAAGCTCCTATAATTCACCCCTCCACTTT
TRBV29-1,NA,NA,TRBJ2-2,CSVEFGLTNTGELFF,TGCAGCGTTGAATTCGGACTTACGAACACCGGGGAGCTGTTTTTT
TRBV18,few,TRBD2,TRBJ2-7,CASSPLVAGNYEQYF,TGTGCCAGCTCACCATTGGTAGCGGGGAACTACGAGCAGTACTTC
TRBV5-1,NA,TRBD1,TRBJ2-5,CARSRTGGFQETQYF,TGCGCCAGAAGTAGGACAGGGGGCTTCCAAGAGACCCAGTACTTC
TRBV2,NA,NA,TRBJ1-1,CASSEGDVRSEAFF,TGTGCCAGCAGTGAGGGGGATGTTAGATCTGAAGCTTTCTTT
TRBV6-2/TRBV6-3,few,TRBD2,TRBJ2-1,CASSLRSLASSYNEQFF,TGTGCCAGCAGTCTGAGGTCACTAGCGTCCTCCTACAATGAGCAGTTCTTC
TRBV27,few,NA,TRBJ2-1,CASSFARHNEQFF,TGTGCCAGCAGTTTCGCCCGGCACAATGAGCAGTTCTTC
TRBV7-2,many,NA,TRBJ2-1,CASSSWGRINEQFF,TGTGCCAGCAGCTCGTGGGGGAGGATTAATGAGCAGTTCTTC
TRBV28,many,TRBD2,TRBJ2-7,CASSLSFGGAGEQYF,TGTGCCAGCAGTTTAAGTTTCGGGGGGGCAGGCGAGCAGTACTTC
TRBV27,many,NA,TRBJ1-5,CASIPDQPQHF,TGTGCCAGCATCCCCGATCAGCCCCAGCATTTT
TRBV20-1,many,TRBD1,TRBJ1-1,CSAPTVGQGGTEAFF,TGCAGTGCCCCCACCGTCGGACAGGGAGGGACTGAAGCTTTCTTT
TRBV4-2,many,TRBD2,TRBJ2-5,CASSTLALETQYF,TGTGCCAGCAGCACACTAGCGCTCGAGACCCAGTACTTC
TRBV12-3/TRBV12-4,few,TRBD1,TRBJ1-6,CASRKQGTNNSPLHF,TGTGCCAGCAGGAAACAGGGGACTAATAATTCACCCCTCCACTTT
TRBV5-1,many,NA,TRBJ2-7,CASSSKGYEQYF,TGCGCCAGCAGCTCAAAGGGCTACGAGCAGTACTTC
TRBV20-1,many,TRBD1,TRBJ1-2,CSARDRAGGYTF,TGCAGTGCTAGGGACAGGGCGGGCGGCTACACCTTC
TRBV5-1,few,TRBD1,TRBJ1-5,CASSLRQGDQPQHF,TGCGCCAGCAGCCTGAGACAGGGCGATCAGCCCCAGCATTTT
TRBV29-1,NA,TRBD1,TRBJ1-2,CSVGTGVNYGYTF,TGCAGCGTTGGGACAGGGGTTAACTATGGCTACACCTTC
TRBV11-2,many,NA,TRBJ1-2,CASSRGWGYTF,TGTGCCAGCAGCCGAGGCTGGGGCTACACCTTC
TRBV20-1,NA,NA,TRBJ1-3,CSAREVGRLSGNTIYF,TGCAGTGCTAGAGAGGTGGGCAGGCTCTCTGGAAACACCATATATTTT
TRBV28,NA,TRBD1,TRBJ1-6,CASTTRDSDFNSPLHF,TGTGCCAGCACAACTCGGGACAGCGACTTTAATTCACCCCTCCACTTT
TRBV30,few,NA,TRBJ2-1,CAWSRDNEQFF,TGTGCCTGGAGCAGGGACAATGAGCAGTTCTTC
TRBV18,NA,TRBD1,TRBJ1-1,CASSRQGTEAFF,TGTGCCAGCTCCCGACAGGGGACTGAAGCTTTCTTT
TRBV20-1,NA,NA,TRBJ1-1,CSARDQPMNTEAFF,TGCAGTGCTAGAGATCAACCAATGAACACTGAAGCTTTCTTT
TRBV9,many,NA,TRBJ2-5,CASSARRGGPLQETQYF,TGTGCCAGCAGCGCTCGGCGCGGGGGCCCCCTTCAAGAGACCCAGTACTTC
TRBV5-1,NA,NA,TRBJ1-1,CASSLLPSEDTEAFF,TGCGCCAGCAGCCTACTACCTTCGGAGGACACTGAAGCTTTCTTT